These T cell receptor beta chains were read from a single sample in a study of T cells in Graves' hyperthyroidism and ophthalmopathy. TCRdb analysed the multiplex PCR reads with MiXCR anew, one entry per CDR3 protein. The sample consists of some 620,000 distinct CDR3 sequences, around 15% of them appearing once. Material: blood. The receptor set was obtained from a woman aged 25 to 45 with Graves' hyperthyroidism. The CDR3 runs from the conserved cysteine through the conserved F or W. The D gene is left open where the match is weak. Expanded clones are given a class, and other clones once, few, many or no size at all.

clone_size,d_call,j_call,v_call,cdr3_aa,cdr3_nt
.,TRBD1,TRBJ1-5,TRBV7-9,CASSFRQGSTRNQPQHF,TGTGCCAGCAGCTTCCGACAGGGTTCGACTCGGAATCAGCCCCAGCATTTT
few,TRBD2,TRBJ2-1,TRBV20-1,CSARASGNNEQFF,TGCAGTGCTCGTGCTAGCGGAAACAATGAGCAGTTCTTC
many,.,TRBJ2-7,TRBV7-2,CASSFDGFYEQYF,TGTGCCAGCAGCTTCGACGGGTTCTACGAGCAGTACTTC
.,TRBD1,TRBJ1-3,TRBV24-1,CATSDNRGEGNTIYF,TGCGCCACCAGTGACAACAGGGGCGAAGGAAACACCATATATTTT
many,.,TRBJ2-5,TRBV11-2,CASSLVRAGSETQYF,TGTGCCAGCAGCTTGGTCAGGGCGGGATCGGAGACCCAGTACTTC
many,TRBD1,TRBJ2-3,TRBV6-2/TRBV6-3,CASSDQGATDTQYF,TGTGCCAGCAGTGACCAGGGGGCGACAGATACGCAGTATTTT
.,TRBD1,TRBJ1-5,TRBV2,CASSGQGLPNQPQHF,TGTGCCAGCAGTGGACAGGGCCTACCTAATCAGCCCCAGCATTTT
.,TRBD1,TRBJ1-2,TRBV19,CASSIAAGTGGVGYTF,TGTGCCAGTAGTATCGCGGCCGGGACAGGGGGCGTTGGCTACACCTTC
many,.,TRBJ1-1,TRBV18,CASSPDGAVSAFF,TGTGCCAGCTCACCAGACGGTGCAGTTTCGGCTTTCTTT
.,.,TRBJ1-1,TRBV29-1,CSVDVTGTEAFF,TGCAGCGTTGATGTTACCGGGACTGAAGCTTTCTTT
many,.,TRBJ2-3,TRBV20-1,CSANRVSTDTQYF,TGCAGTGCTAACAGGGTTAGCACAGATACGCAGTATTTT
.,.,TRBJ2-7,TRBV10-3,CAISTSDRYNEQYF,TGTGCCATCAGTACCTCCGACAGGTACAATGAGCAGTACTTC
few,.,TRBJ1-2,TRBV12-3/TRBV12-4,CASSLGGGLSYGYTF,TGTGCCAGCAGTTTAGGTGGAGGACTCTCCTATGGCTACACCTTC
.,TRBD1,TRBJ1-2,TRBV5-1,CASSLVGQVDGYTF,TGCGCCAGCAGCTTGGTGGGACAGGTGGATGGCTACACCTTC
.,TRBD1,TRBJ2-5,TRBV10-3,CAISESGQGLSGKETQYF,TGTGCCATCAGTGAGTCGGGACAGGGTTTAAGCGGGAAAGAGACCCAGTACTTC
few,.,TRBJ2-7,TRBV5-8,CASAGSTRPYEQYF,TGTGCCAGCGCGGGGTCGACTAGGCCCTACGAGCAGTACTTC
many,.,TRBJ1-1,TRBV27,CASSLGPSWRPEAFF,TGTGCCAGCAGTTTAGGACCTTCCTGGCGGCCTGAAGCTTTCTTT
.,TRBD1,TRBJ2-6,TRBV7-2,CASSLIAMTGGGGSGANVLTF,TGTGCCAGCAGCTTAATCGCCATGACAGGGGGAGGCGGCTCTGGGGCCAACGTCCTGACTTTC
many,.,TRBJ1-1,TRBV28,CASSYNRNTEAFF,TGTGCCAGCAGTTATAATCGGAACACTGAAGCTTTCTTT
.,.,TRBJ2-5,TRBV6-1,CASSYRSVAQETQYF,TGTGCCAGCAGTTATCGGTCTGTGGCTCAAGAGACCCAGTACTTC
many,.,TRBJ1-3,TRBV12-3/TRBV12-4,CASSVSTGSGNTIYF,TGTGCCAGCAGTGTGAGCACGGGGTCTGGAAACACCATATATTTT
.,TRBD2,TRBJ2-1,TRBV20-1,CSARGLAGVSFNEQFF,TGCAGTGCTAGAGGACTAGCGGGAGTATCTTTCAATGAGCAGTTCTTC
many,.,TRBJ2-7,TRBV28,CASRIRTALPEQYF,TGTGCCAGCAGGATACGGACGGCGCTTCCGGAGCAGTACTTC